This entry describes one T cell receptor beta chain. Time point indicated: pretreatment peripheral blood. Trimming removed 4 bases at V and 1 base at J, with 11 bases between. The CDR3 is made up of 15 amino acids. CDR1 and CDR2 (germline): SGHDT, YYEEEE. The sample belongs to a study of PD-L1 blockade in urothelial cancer. About the research overall: Previous chemotherapy exposure amounted to 0 to 3 regimens for patients. Blood samples had a median of 141,255 T cells, roughly 76,000 unique TCRs, and clonality 0.08 to 0.09.

The templates were synthetic TCR analogs, and they were spiked into each PCR. Produced via immunoSEQ multiplex PCR; TCRdb's table is partial and in-frame only. The sample yields more than 45,000 clones, 82% seen once. The sample was PBMCs, taken around atezolizumab (anti-PD-L1) treatment. The sequence was obtained from a man aged 50 to 60 with urothelial cancer. The chain is built from TRBV5-6 and TRBJ2-2, with TRBD1 as a possible D gene (5 bases). The CDR3 DNA reads TGTGCCAGCAGCCGAATGCAGGGGAACACCGGGGAGCTGTTTTTT. It specifies CASSRMQGNTGELFF.